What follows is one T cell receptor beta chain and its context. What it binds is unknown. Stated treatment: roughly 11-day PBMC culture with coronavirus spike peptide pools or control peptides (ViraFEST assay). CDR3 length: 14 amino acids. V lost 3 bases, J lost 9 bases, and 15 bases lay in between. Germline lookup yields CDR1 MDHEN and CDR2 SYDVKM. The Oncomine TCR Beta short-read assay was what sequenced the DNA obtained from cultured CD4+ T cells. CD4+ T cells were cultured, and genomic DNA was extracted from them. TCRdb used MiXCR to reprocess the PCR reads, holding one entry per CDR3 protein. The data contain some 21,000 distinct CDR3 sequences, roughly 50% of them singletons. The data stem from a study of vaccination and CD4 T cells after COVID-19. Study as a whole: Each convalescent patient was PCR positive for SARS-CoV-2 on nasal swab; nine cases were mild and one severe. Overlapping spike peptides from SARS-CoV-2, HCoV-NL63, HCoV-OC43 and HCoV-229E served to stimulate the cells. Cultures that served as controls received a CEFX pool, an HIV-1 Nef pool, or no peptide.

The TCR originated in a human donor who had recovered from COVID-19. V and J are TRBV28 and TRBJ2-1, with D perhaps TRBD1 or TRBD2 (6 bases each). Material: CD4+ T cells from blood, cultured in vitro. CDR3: CASSLLGGGGEQFF. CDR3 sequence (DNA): TGTGCCAGCAGTTTGCTAGGAGGGGGAGGTGAGCAGTTCTTC.